The 30 T cell receptor beta chains presented below share a single source sample, sequenced in a study of T cell changes during pregnancy in multiple sclerosis. Assay: immunoSEQ multiplex PCR; the TCRdb copy retains only in-frame clones and omits some. The data show more than 45,000 clones, over 80% seen once. The sequencing used CD4+ T cells from peripheral blood mononuclear cells, collected after pregnancy. The receptor set was obtained from a female donor with multiple sclerosis, enrolled in a pregnancy study.

The chain has TRBV7-2 and TRBJ2-1; 9 bases fit TRBD1. Germline V gene lookup returns CDR1 SGHTA and CDR2 FQGNSA. The CDR3 consists of 15 residues. J gave up 5 bases and V 5 bases, and 7 bases lay outside the gene matches. Written as DNA, the CDR3 is TGTGCCAGCAGCCAACAGGGGGCCTTGAACAATGAGCAGTTCTTC. Translated, it gives CASSQQGALNNEQFF.

The J gene is TRBJ2-2, the V gene TRBV9, with D possibly TRBD1 on 6 matching bases. The germline V and J ends were trimmed by 0 bases and 4 bases, with 13 bases remaining between them. Germline V lookup: CDR1 SGDLS, CDR2 YYNGEE. The CDR3 is 16 residues long. The CDR3 DNA is TGTGCCAGCAGCGTAGCTATGGACAGCCCCACCGGGGAGCTGTTTTTT. This codes for CASSVAMDSPTGELFF.

The chain has TRBV18 and TRBJ2-7; 9 nucleotides agree with TRBD1. Germline loops: CDR1 KGHSH, CDR2 LQKENI. The CDR3 is 16 residues long. Losses at the gene ends were 1 base for V and 0 bases for J; bases not matched to a gene: 4. The CDR3 region has the DNA TGTGCCAGCTCACCACGTAGGACAGGGGTCTCCTACGAGCAGTACTTC. Amino acids: CASSPRRTGVSYEQYF.

The genes are TRBV6-1 and TRBJ2-7, with 8 bases fitting TRBD2. The CDR3 runs to 15 residues. Germline trimming cut 6 bases from V and 2 bases from J; bases unmatched to any gene: 9. Germline V gene lookup returns CDR1 MNHNS and CDR2 SASEGT. The CDR3 spells CASRAGGNPTYEQYF. The CDR3 DNA follows: TGTGCCAGCAGGGCGGGAGGTAACCCTACCTACGAGCAGTACTTC.

This clone occurred a few times. The genes are TRBV5-1 and TRBJ2-6, with D perhaps matching TRBD2 (6 bases). CDR1 SGHRS and CDR2 YFSETQ come from the germline V gene. With 1 base removed from V and 0 bases from J, the gap between germline ends came to 11 bases. This CDR3 spans 17 amino acids. The CDR3 here is CASSLRGGDSGANVLTF. In DNA, the CDR3 is TGCGCCAGCAGCTTGAGGGGAGGCGACTCTGGGGCCAACGTCCTGACTTTC.

V usage is TRBV4-3 and J usage is TRBJ2-7; 7 bases align to TRBD1. From germline, CDR1 is LGHNA and CDR2 YSLEER. The J segment lost 0 bases and the V segment lost 9 bases, leaving 11 bases of the junction unmatched. The CDR3 is 15 amino acids. CDR3 DNA sequence: TGCGCCAGTCAGGCGAACAGGGGTCTCTCCTACGAGCAGTACTTC. This codes for CASQANRGLSYEQYF.

This clone was seen just once. The rearrangement uses TRBV7-2 and TRBJ2-7, with D possibly matching TRBD2 (7 bases). Trimming removed 3 bases from V and 6 bases from J, with 15 bases in between. Germline V gives CDR1 SGHTA, CDR2 FQGNSA. This CDR3 spans 14 amino acids. The CDR3 DNA is TGTGCCAGCAGCTTCAGGGGCGGGGGACTCGAGCAGTACTTC. Encoded protein: CASSFRGGGLEQYF.

This clone was seen once. The chain employs TRBV19 and TRBJ2-3, with TRBD2 matching 13 bases. This CDR3 has 17 amino acids. Unmatched junction bases numbered 5, after V lost 3 bases and J lost 2 bases. The germline gives CDR1 LNHDA, CDR2 SQIVND (reference sequence). The CDR3 nucleotides read TGTGCCAGTAGTATGCCGGGACTAGCGGGATACACAGATACGCAGTATTTT. Its translation: CASSMPGLAGYTDTQYF.

CDR3 bases: TGTGCCAGCAGCTTAGTCCTAGCGGGAGGGCCCAACGAGCAGTACTTC. Its translation: CASSLVLAGGPNEQYF. V usage is TRBV11-3 and J usage is TRBJ2-7, with 12 bases fitting TRBD2. There are 16 residues in the CDR3. The germline V gene encodes CDR1 SGHNT and CDR2 YENEEA. Trimming removed 1 base from V and 5 bases from J; junction bases left unmatched: 6.

This clone was observed once. The gene calls are TRBV19 and TRBJ2-1; 12 bases are shared with TRBD2. Germline lookup yields CDR1 LNHDA and CDR2 SQIVND (reference sequence). The CDR3 contains 15 residues. The junction had 4 bases not matched to a gene; V was cut back by 2 bases and J by 8 bases. The CDR3 region is CASSILAGGLDEQFF. CDR3 in DNA: TGTGCCAGTAGTATACTAGCGGGAGGGCTTGATGAGCAGTTCTTC.

J is TRBJ2-1 and V is TRBV7-9; 9 nucleotides match TRBD2. The germline gives CDR1 SEHNR, CDR2 FQNEAQ (reference sequence). The CDR3 runs 16 residues. The V gene end was trimmed by 3 bases and the J gene end by 8 bases; junction bases not matched to a gene: 11. Here the CDR3 reads CASSLGGTSIIHEQFF. The CDR3 nucleotides read TGTGCCAGCAGCTTGGGGGGGACTAGCATTATCCATGAGCAGTTCTTC. The whole variable domain, filled in from reference TRBV7-9 and TRBJ2-1, reads DTGVSQNPRHKITKRGQNVTFRCDPISEHNRLYWYRQTLGQGPEFLTYFQNEAQLEKSRLLSDRFSAERPKGSFSTLEIQRTEQGDSAMYLCASSLGGTSIIHEQFFGPGTRLTVL.

This clone was recorded only once. In nucleotides, the CDR3 is TGTGCCAGCAGTTTAACGGCGGGGACTAGCATCTACGAGCAGTACTTC. It codes for CASSLTAGTSIYEQYF. J is TRBJ2-7 and V is TRBV28; 9 bases are a match to TRBD2. V was clipped by 2 bases and J by 3 bases; unmatched bases: 8. Germline CDR1 is MDHEN and CDR2 is SYDVKM. The CDR3 has 16 amino acids. The full variable domain, rest sourced from reference TRBV28 and TRBJ2-7, is DVKVTQSSRYLVKRTGEKVFLECVQDMDHENMFWYRQDPGLGLRLIYFSYDVKMKEKGDIPEGYSVSREKKERFSLILESASTNQTSMYLCASSLTAGTSIYEQYFGPGTRLTVT.

The chain combines TRBV16 with TRBJ2-7; 8 bases are shared with TRBD2. Trimming removed 4 bases from V and 8 bases from J; junction bases left unmatched: 10. The CDR3 length is 14 residues. In germline, CDR1 is KGHSY, CDR2 FQNENV. In nucleotides, the CDR3 is TGTGCCAGCAGCCTGGACGCGGGAGGATTCCAGCAGTACTTC. The encoded protein is CASSLDAGGFQQYF.

Details on this clone: The junction does not match germline at one end; this may be a read error. The chain couples TRBV29-1 to TRBJ2-1; D remains ambiguous. Germline V gene data show CDR1 as SQVTM and CDR2 as ANQGSEA. This CDR3 is 10 amino acids long. The CDR3 bases are TGCAGCGCCTCCCACAATGAGCAGTTCTTC. As protein: CSASHNEQFF.

The chain uses TRBV4-3 and TRBJ2-1, with 10 nucleotides matching TRBD2. The CDR3 runs 13 residues. In germline, CDR1 is LGHNA, CDR2 YSLEER. Germline trimming cut 4 bases from V and 8 bases from J; bases unmatched to any gene: 2. The CDR3 protein is CASSRGLADEQFF. For the CDR3, the DNA is TGCGCCAGCAGCCGCGGACTAGCGGATGAGCAGTTCTTC.

The genes are TRBV4-1 and TRBJ2-1, with 7 positions matching TRBD2. Germline loops: CDR1 MGHRA, CDR2 YSYEKL. The V gene end was trimmed by 5 bases and the J gene end by 9 bases; junction bases not matched to a gene: 16. CDR3 length: 16 residues. The CDR3 DNA reads TGCGCCAGCAGCAAAAATCTAGCGGAGGTGATTGGTGAGCAGTTCTTC. Protein sequence: CASSKNLAEVIGEQFF.

This clone was found once. This chain links TRBV15 with TRBJ2-7, with D possibly being TRBD2 (6 bases). The V gene's germline CDR1 is LNHNV and CDR2 YYDKDF (reference sequence). CDR3 size: 15 residues. V lost 5 bases and J 2 bases, leaving 16 bases between the germline ends. The CDR3 sequence: CATSEPLGRTYEQYF. The CDR3 DNA is TGTGCCACCAGCGAACCCCTCGGGAGAACCTACGAGCAGTACTTC. The variable domain in full, completed from reference TRBV15 and TRBJ2-7, reads DAMVIQNPRYQVTQFGKPVTLSCSQTLNHNVMYWYQQKSSQAPKLLFHYYDKDFNNEADTPDNFQSRRPNTSFCFLDIRSPGLGDTAMYLCATSEPLGRTYEQYFGPGTRLTVT.

This sequence joins TRBV11-3 and TRBJ2-1, with TRBD2 matching over 13 bases. Germline values: CDR1 SGHNT, CDR2 YENEEA. The CDR3 sequence is 16 residues long. The junction had 8 bases not matched to a gene; V was cut back by 4 bases and J by 8 bases. The CDR3 protein is CASSSGTSGRVYEQFF. For the CDR3, the DNA is TGTGCCAGCAGCTCTGGAACTAGCGGGAGGGTCTATGAGCAGTTCTTC.

This chain joins TRBV6-1 and TRBJ2-1; possibly TRBD2 for D (5 bases). The CDR3 runs to 13 residues. Trimming pared 2 bases from V and 7 bases from J, leaving 9 bases between. The germline CDR1 and CDR2 sequences are MNHNS and SASEGT. The CDR3 here is CASSEYGKNEQFF. CDR3 bases: TGTGCCAGCAGTGAATACGGGAAGAATGAGCAGTTCTTC.

The chain joins TRBV7-2 to TRBJ2-3; 9 bases align to TRBD2. This CDR3 comprises 16 residues. In germline, CDR1 is SGHTA, CDR2 FQGNSA. V lost 2 bases to trimming and J lost 3 bases; unmatched junction nucleotides: 6. CDR3 residues: CASSLLAGVGTDTQYF. The DNA for the CDR3 is TGTGCCAGCAGCTTATTAGCGGGAGTTGGTACAGATACGCAGTATTTT. The whole variable domain, filled in from reference TRBV7-2 and TRBJ2-3, reads GAGVSQSPSNKVTEKGKDVELRCDPISGHTALYWYRQSLGQGLEFLIYFQGNSAPDKSGLPSDRFSAERTGGSVSTLTIQRTQQEDSAVYLCASSLLAGVGTDTQYFGPGTRLTVL.

The J gene is TRBJ2-2, the V gene TRBV7-2; TRBD2 is a possible D gene (6 bases). The CDR3 sequence is 15 residues long. Trimming removed 5 bases at V and 4 bases at J, with 14 bases between. CDR1 and CDR2 (germline): SGHTA, FQGNSA. The DNA of the CDR3 is TGTGCCAGCAGCGAGAGACTAGTGACCACCGGGGAGCTGTTTTTT. It yields the protein CASSERLVTTGELFF.

The CDR3: CASSFTSGSSYEQYF. CDR3 bases: TGTGCCAGCAGCTTTACTAGCGGAAGCTCCTACGAGCAGTACTTC. This rearrangement joins TRBV7-2 to TRBJ2-7; TRBD2 matches at 8 bases. The CDR3 length is 15 residues. CDR1 and CDR2 (germline): SGHTA, FQGNSA. V lost 3 bases, J lost 0 bases, and 4 bases stayed unmatched.

The rearrangement links TRBV7-2 to TRBJ1-2; no firm D call. Germline CDR1 is SGHTA and CDR2 is FQGNSA. Trimming took 5 bases from V and 0 from J, leaving 13 bases between them. CDR3 length equals 15 residues. DNA for the CDR3: TGTGCCAGCAGCATCACCCGTACTCCTAACTATGGCTACACCTTC. This sequence encodes CASSITRTPNYGYTF.

The CDR3 nucleotides read TGTGCCAGCAGCCCCCCCGGGCGGGCTCGAGGGGGGGAGAATGAGCAGTTCTTC. It encodes CASSPPGRARGGENEQFF. The V gene is TRBV7-6, the J gene TRBJ2-1, with D maybe TRBD2 (7 bases). The germline V and J ends were trimmed by 5 bases and 7 bases, with 27 bases remaining between them. The CDR3 has 18 residues. CDR1 and CDR2 from the germline V gene are SGHVS and FNYEAQ.

The chain joins TRBV18 to TRBJ2-7; D remains ambiguous. The V and J ends lost 4 bases and 3 bases respectively, with 13 bases between them. In germline, CDR1 is KGHSH, CDR2 LQKENI. The CDR3 is made up of 14 amino acids. The CDR3 DNA sequence: TGTGCCAGCTCACAGGCGCAGCGAAACTACGAGCAGTACTTC. Translating gives CASSQAQRNYEQYF.

The J gene is TRBJ2-4, the V gene TRBV5-4, with D unclear. Trimming left V 4 bases short and J 10 bases short, with 15 bases between. In germline, CDR1 is SGHNT, CDR2 YYREEE (reference sequence). The CDR3 consists of 13 residues. The CDR3 region has the DNA TGTGCCAGCAGCAGACCGCAAGACTCAATTCAGTACTTC. Amino acids: CASSRPQDSIQYF.

The chain recombines TRBV4-3 with TRBJ2-1, with 8 positions matching TRBD2. Germline assignment: CDR1 LGHNA and CDR2 YSLEER. V lost 0 bases to trimming and J lost 7 bases; unmatched junction nucleotides: 5. This CDR3 is built from 15 residues. The DNA for the CDR3 is TGCGCCAGCAGCCAAGACGGGAGGGCTACAAATGAGCAGTTCTTC. This translates into CASSQDGRATNEQFF.

The chain has TRBV7-9 and TRBJ2-1, with TRBD2 identical over 10 bases. V shed 5 bases and J 6 bases; nucleotides not matched to a gene: 10. CDR1 and CDR2 (germline): SEHNR, FQNEAQ (reference sequence). The CDR3 contains 16 residues. This CDR3 is CASSAPRLAGLNEQFF. The CDR3, as DNA: TGTGCCAGCAGCGCCCCTCGACTAGCGGGCCTCAATGAGCAGTTCTTC.

The V and J genes are TRBV19 and TRBJ2-3; 8 positions match TRBD2. Trimming removed 3 bases from V and 4 bases from J; junction bases left unmatched: 9. Germline V CDR1 and CDR2: LNHDA, SQIVND (reference sequence). The CDR3 contains 16 residues. The DNA of the CDR3 is TGTGCCAGTAGTATCCTTCCGGGAGGGCTCGCAGATACGCAGTATTTT. Translating gives CASSILPGGLADTQYF.

The chain recombines TRBV7-3 with TRBJ2-7; 14 bases map to TRBD2. The CDR3 runs 15 residues. The V gene's germline CDR1 is SGHTA and CDR2 FQGTGA. J lost 4 bases, V lost 2 bases, and 1 base had no gene match. The CDR3 region is CASSLGTSGSYEQYF. The DNA of the CDR3 is TGTGCCAGCAGCTTAGGGACTAGCGGGAGTTACGAGCAGTACTTC.